One and the same sample provided the 20 T cell receptor beta chains below, sequenced in a study of control samples from healthy donors and cancer patients. Libraries were prepared by immunoSEQ multiplex PCR; TCRdb keeps only in-frame clonotypes and omits some of them. The sample records 60,000 to 75,000 clones, approximately 89% being singletons. The sample comprised PBMCs. The origin of the receptors is a woman aged 45-65 years with head and neck cancer.

This chain uses TRBV2 with TRBJ1-1; D may be TRBD1 (5 bases). Germline V gene data show CDR1 as SNHLY and CDR2 as FYNNEI. This CDR3 has 17 residues. V lost 4 bases and J 6 bases, leaving 24 bases between the germline ends. For the CDR3, the DNA is TGTGCCAGCAGTGGGCAGGGAGGAGGTTTTGTAGGCCCTGAAGCTTTCTTT. This translates into CASSGQGGGFVGPEAFF.

The rearrangement joins TRBV3-1 (or the pseudogene TRBV3-2) to TRBJ2-7; tentative D call: TRBD2 (5 bases). V was cut by 2 bases and J by 7 bases, with 15 bases left in between. CDR1 is LGHDT, CDR2 YNNKEL, per germline (reference sequence). The CDR3 sequence is 14 residues long. The CDR3 region has the DNA TGTGCCAGCAGCCAAAGCGGACGGTCCTTGGAGCAGTACTTC. Its protein product is CASSQSGRSLEQYF.

This chain connects TRBV7-9 to TRBJ1-5; D remains ambiguous. The CDR3 covers 12 residues. Trimming shortened V by 1 base and J by 4 bases, and 2 bases separated the two germline ends. Germline values: CDR1 SEHNR, CDR2 FQNEAQ (reference sequence). CDR3 amino acids: CASSLGNQPQHF. In DNA form, the CDR3 reads TGTGCCAGCAGCTTAGGTAATCAGCCCCAGCATTTT.

This sequence joins TRBV6-5 and TRBJ1-1; unclear D gene. The germline CDR1 and CDR2 sequences are MNHEY and SVGAGI. The length of the CDR3 is 14 residues. With 7 bases removed from V and 0 bases from J, the gap between germline ends came to 12 bases. The CDR3 DNA follows: TGTGCCAGCACGCCCGGGCGGGTGAACACTGAAGCTTTCTTT. Its translation: CASTPGRVNTEAFF.

V is TRBV5-1 and J is TRBJ1-5; TRBD1 matches at 7 bases. V trimming: 4 bases; J trimming: 5 bases; junction bases outside the gene matches: 6. The CDR3 is 14 residues long. Looked up from germline, CDR1 is SGHRS and CDR2 is YFSETQ. As DNA, the CDR3 is TGCGCCAGCAGCGAAGGGGGCGCAGATCAGCCCCAGCATTTT. This gives the protein CASSEGGADQPQHF.

This clone was observed a few times. J is TRBJ1-4 and V is TRBV28, with D maybe TRBD1 (6 bases). CDR1 is MDHEN, CDR2 SYDVKM, per germline. The ends were cut back, 4 bases at V and 5 bases at J, with 14 bases in the middle. This CDR3 is built from 15 residues. DNA for the CDR3: TGTGCCAGCAGTTCTACAGGGTTGGGGAATGAAAAACTGTTTTTT. It yields the protein CASSSTGLGNEKLFF.

The V call is TRBV19, the J call TRBJ2-6, with D possibly being TRBD2 (6 bases). The CDR3 contains 15 residues. Germline V gene data show CDR1 as LNHDA and CDR2 as SQIVND (reference sequence). Between the trimmed V and J ends, which lost 11 bases and 0 bases, there was a span of 14 bases. Here the CDR3 reads CAWTLGGSGANVLTF. CDR3 in DNA: TGTGCCTGGACTCTGGGGGGCTCTGGGGCCAACGTCCTGACTTTC.

This clone was seen more than once but under ten times. The chain combines TRBV5-4 with TRBJ1-2; a weak D match, TRBD1 (5 bases). Looked up from germline, CDR1 is SGHNT and CDR2 is YYREEE (reference sequence). The CDR3 totals 14 residues. Trimming took off 6 bases at V and 3 bases at J, with 15 bases between the two ends. CDR3 protein: CASTLGGFDYGYTF. For the CDR3, the DNA is TGTGCCAGCACCCTGGGGGGGTTTGACTATGGCTACACCTTC.

CDR3 region: CASSLVSAINTIYF. The CDR3 nucleotides are TGTGCCAGCAGCTTGGTTTCGGCTATAAACACCATATATTTT. This chain joins TRBV5-6 and TRBJ1-3; no clear D. V was shortened by 0 bases and J by 6 bases, with 10 bases between the two germline ends. The germline V gene has CDR1 SGHDT and CDR2 YYEEEE. The CDR3 runs to 14 residues.

The rearrangement uses TRBV29-1 and TRBJ1-2; D possibly corresponds to TRBD1 (5 bases). The CDR3 extends over 12 amino acids. Trimming stripped 7 bases from V and 3 bases from J, with 12 bases between. Germline CDR1 is SQVTM and CDR2 is ANQGSEA. CDR3 sequence reads: CSGDRVDYGYTF. The DNA for the CDR3 is TGCAGCGGGGACCGGGTTGACTATGGCTACACCTTC. Full variable domain (missing parts from reference TRBV29-1 and TRBJ1-2): SAVISQKPSRDICQRGTSLTIQCQVDSQVTMMFWYRQQPGQSLTLIATANQGSEATYESGFVIDKFPISRPNLTFSTLTVSNMSPEDSSIYLCSGDRVDYGYTFGSGTRLTVV.

This chain joins TRBV28 and TRBJ2-2; 10 nucleotides match TRBD1. This CDR3 spans 15 amino acids. Losses at the gene ends were 5 bases for V and 6 bases for J; bases not matched to a gene: 6. From germline, CDR1 is MDHEN and CDR2 SYDVKM. CDR3 nucleotides: TGTGCCAGCAGTGCTCTCGGACAGGGGGCCGGGGAGCTGTTTTTT. Encoded protein: CASSALGQGAGELFF.

The J gene is TRBJ1-1, the V gene TRBV5-1; D remains ambiguous. Trimming pared 4 bases from V and 9 bases from J, leaving 16 bases between. Germline-derived CDR1 and CDR2 are SGHRS and YFSETQ. The CDR3 is 13 amino acids. Here the CDR3 reads CASSPTFGGQAFF. For the CDR3, the DNA is TGCGCCAGCAGCCCCACCTTTGGAGGGCAAGCTTTCTTT.

This clone occurred a few times. The rearrangement uses TRBV30 and TRBJ1-1; unclear D gene. The CDR3 covers 11 residues. V lost 2 bases, J lost 8 bases, and 9 bases lay in between. Germline V gene lookup returns CDR1 GTSNPN and CDR2 SVGIG (reference sequence). The CDR3: CAWSSVKEAFF. CDR3 nucleotides: TGTGCCTGGAGTTCAGTAAAAGAAGCTTTCTTT.

The chain has TRBV28 and TRBJ1-2; 7 bases are a match to TRBD1. V dropped 2 bases and J dropped 4; count of bases not matched to a gene: 1. This CDR3 has 13 amino acids. Germline CDR1 MDHEN, CDR2 SYDVKM. The CDR3 coding sequence is TGTGCCAGCAGTTTAACAGGGGTCTATGGCTACACCTTC. Protein sequence: CASSLTGVYGYTF.

CDR3 nucleotides: TGTGCCTGGAGTGTAGGTCTCTCTAGGGGAGATACGCAGTATTTT. Translation: CAWSVGLSRGDTQYF. The chain combines TRBV30 with TRBJ2-3; maybe TRBD1 (5 bases). V gave up 0 bases and J gave up 5 bases, with 15 bases separating them. CDR3 length: 15 amino acids. Looked up from germline, CDR1 is GTSNPN and CDR2 is SVGIG (reference sequence).

The V call is TRBV2, the J call TRBJ1-5; TRBD1 matches 11 bases. The ends lost 8 bases at V and 6 bases at J; junction bases unmatched: 9. The CDR3 covers 15 residues. CDR1 and CDR2 (germline): SNHLY, FYNNEI. CDR3: CASRLDRGRGQPQHF. CDR3 in DNA: TGTGCCAGCCGCCTGGACAGGGGGCGAGGTCAGCCCCAGCATTTT.

The chain recombines TRBV10-3 with TRBJ1-1, with 9 bases aligning to TRBD1. Germline V CDR1 and CDR2: ENHRY, SYGVKD. CDR3 size: 14 residues. Trimming cost V 4 bases and J 6 bases; bases outside gene matches: 6. The CDR3 nucleotides read TGTGCCATCAGTGGCCAACAGGGGGCCCCTGAAGCTTTCTTT. Translated, it gives CAISGQQGAPEAFF.

The J gene is TRBJ2-1, the V gene TRBV4-3; possible D gene TRBD2, 7 bases. This CDR3 is built from 18 residues. The germline CDR1 and CDR2 sequences are LGHNA and YSLEER. V dropped 0 bases and J dropped 2 bases, with 17 bases sitting between them. The CDR3 region is CASSQDKGPGGPYNEQFF. The CDR3, as DNA: TGCGCCAGCAGCCAAGATAAGGGCCCCGGGGGGCCCTACAATGAGCAGTTCTTC.

This chain joins TRBV5-1 and TRBJ2-3, with 10 bases aligning to TRBD1. The CDR3 consists of 16 residues. Germline V gene lookup returns CDR1 SGHRS and CDR2 YFSETQ. V lost 3 bases, J lost 4 bases, and 8 bases stayed unmatched. The CDR3 here is CASSSGDRGPPDTQYF. Written as DNA, the CDR3 is TGCGCCAGCAGCTCGGGGGACAGGGGTCCCCCAGATACGCAGTATTTT.

The chain uses TRBV5-5 and TRBJ2-5; D ambiguous. Trimming took off 2 bases at V and 2 bases at J, with 7 bases between the two ends. There are 13 residues in the CDR3. Germline CDR1 reads SGHKS; CDR2 reads YYEKEE (reference sequence). CDR3 DNA: TGTGCCAGCAGCTTTACGTTACAAGAGACCCAGTACTTC. Translation: CASSFTLQETQYF.